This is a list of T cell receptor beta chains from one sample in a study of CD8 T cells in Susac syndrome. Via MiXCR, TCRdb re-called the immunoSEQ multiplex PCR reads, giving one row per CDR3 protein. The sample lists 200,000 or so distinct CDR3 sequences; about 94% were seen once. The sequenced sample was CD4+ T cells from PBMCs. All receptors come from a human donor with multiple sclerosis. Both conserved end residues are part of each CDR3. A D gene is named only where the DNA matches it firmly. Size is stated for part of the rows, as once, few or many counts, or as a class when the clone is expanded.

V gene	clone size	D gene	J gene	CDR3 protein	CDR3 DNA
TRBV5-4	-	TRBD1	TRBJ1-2	CASRAGGFYGYTF	TGTGCCAGCAGGGCAGGGGGCTTCTATGGCTACACCTTC
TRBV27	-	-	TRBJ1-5	CASSLSFLQPQHF	TGTGCCAGCAGTTTATCTTTCCTTCAGCCCCAGCATTTT
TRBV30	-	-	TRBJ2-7	CAWSAQSLGEQYF	TGTGCCTGGAGTGCACAGTCTCTAGGGGAGCAGTACTTC
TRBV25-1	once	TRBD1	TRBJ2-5	CASSGFHGDRGLQETQYF	TGTGCCAGCAGTGGTTTCCACGGGGACAGGGGGCTTCAAGAGACCCAGTACTTC
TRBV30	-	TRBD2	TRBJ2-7	CAWSLAGTGGYEQYF	TGTGCCTGGAGTCTCGCAGGTACGGGGGGCTACGAGCAGTACTTC
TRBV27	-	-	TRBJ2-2	CASSPSTWVRTGELFF	TGTGCCAGCAGTCCCAGTACTTGGGTTCGAACCGGGGAGCTGTTTTTT
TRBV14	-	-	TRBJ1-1	CASSQEWGRYTEAFF	TGTGCCAGCAGCCAAGAATGGGGCAGGTACACTGAAGCTTTCTTT
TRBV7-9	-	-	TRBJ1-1	CASSLHLNTEAFF	TGTGCCAGCAGCTTACACTTGAACACTGAAGCTTTCTTT
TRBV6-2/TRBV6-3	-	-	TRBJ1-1	CASSRGLWNTEAFF	TGTGCCAGCAGTCGCGGTCTCTGGAACACTGAAGCTTTCTTT
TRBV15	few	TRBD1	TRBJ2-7	CATSRDRGDYEQYF	TGTGCCACCAGCAGGGACAGGGGTGACTACGAGCAGTACTTC
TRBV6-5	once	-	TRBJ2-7	CASSHYPTESYEQYF	TGTGCCAGCAGTCACTACCCGACAGAATCCTACGAGCAGTACTTC
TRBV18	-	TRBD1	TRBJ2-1	CASSAGQASAYNEQFF	TGTGCCAGCTCGGCGGGACAGGCCAGTGCCTACAATGAGCAGTTCTTC
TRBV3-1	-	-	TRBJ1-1	CASSRYSNTEAFF	TGTGCCAGCAGCCGTTACAGCAACACTGAAGCTTTCTTT
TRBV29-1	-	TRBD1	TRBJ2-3	CSVATGTGADTQYF	TGCAGCGTTGCAACCGGGACAGGGGCCGATACGCAGTATTTT
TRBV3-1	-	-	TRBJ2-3	CASMWGGTDTQYF	TGTGCCAGCATGTGGGGGGGCACAGATACGCAGTATTTT
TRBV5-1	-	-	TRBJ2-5	CASSLDPASETQYF	TGCGCCAGCAGCTTGGACCCAGCGAGCGAGACCCAGTACTTC
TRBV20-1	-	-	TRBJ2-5	CSAMWRGLAETQYF	TGCAGTGCTATGTGGCGGGGCCTGGCGGAGACCCAGTACTTC
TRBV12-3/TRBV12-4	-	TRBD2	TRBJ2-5	CASSLIAGGRETQYF	TGTGCCAGCAGTTTGATAGCGGGGGGGCGTGAGACCCAGTACTTC
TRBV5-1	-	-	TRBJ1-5	CASSLYTDQPQHF	TGCGCCAGCAGCCTCTACACGGATCAGCCCCAGCATTTT
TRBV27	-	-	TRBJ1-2	CASSSQPANYGYTF	TGTGCCAGCAGTTCGCAACCAGCTAACTATGGCTACACCTTC
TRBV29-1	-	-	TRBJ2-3	CSVTGYAGNKGQYF	TGCAGCGTTACAGGGTATGCGGGGAACAAGGGGCAGTATTTT
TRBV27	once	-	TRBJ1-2	CASSLGSSNYGYTF	TGTGCCAGCAGTTTGGGCAGCTCTAACTATGGCTACACCTTC
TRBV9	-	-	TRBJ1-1	CASSGLGRAGSTEAFF	TGTGCCAGCAGCGGGTTGGGCAGGGCAGGATCCACTGAAGCTTTCTTT
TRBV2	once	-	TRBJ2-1	CASSGWDFGQFF	TGTGCCAGCAGTGGCTGGGACTTCGGGCAGTTCTTC
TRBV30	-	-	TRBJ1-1	CAWSPRSRRAFF	TGTGCCTGGAGTCCCCGGAGCCGACGGGCTTTCTTT
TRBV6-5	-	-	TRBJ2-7	CASRGTGTLNEQYF	TGTGCCAGCAGAGGTACCGGGACTCTTAACGAGCAGTACTTC
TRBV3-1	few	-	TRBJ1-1	CASSPRDTDTEAFF	TGTGCCAGCAGCCCCCGGGACACCGACACTGAAGCTTTCTTT
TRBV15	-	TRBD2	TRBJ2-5	CATSRAKRGAGLQETQYF	TGTGCCACCAGCAGAGCCAAGCGGGGGGCCGGACTCCAAGAGACCCAGTACTTC
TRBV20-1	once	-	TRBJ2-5	CRVGQPDPETQYF	TGCAGGGTTGGGCAGCCCGACCCAGAGACCCAGTACTTC
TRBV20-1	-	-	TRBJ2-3	CSAYSTDTQYF	TGCAGTGCCTACAGCACAGATACGCAGTATTTT
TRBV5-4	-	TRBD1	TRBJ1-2	CASSKAPSDRVGTF	TGTGCCAGCAGCAAGGCCCCATCCGACAGGGTTGGCACCTTC
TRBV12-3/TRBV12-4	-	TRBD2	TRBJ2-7	CASRTSGGTYEQYF	TGTGCCAGCAGAACTAGCGGGGGCACCTACGAGCAGTACTTC
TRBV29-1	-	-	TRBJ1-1	CSAGFDRTEAFF	TGCAGCGCCGGGTTTGACCGTACTGAAGCTTTCTTT
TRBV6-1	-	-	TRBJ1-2	CASSPNPNQGSQGYTF	TGTGCCAGCAGTCCAAACCCGAACCAAGGGTCTCAAGGCTACACCTTC
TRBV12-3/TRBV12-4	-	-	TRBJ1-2	CASSFARGHSYGYTF	TGTGCCAGCAGTTTCGCCCGGGGGCATAGCTATGGCTACACCTTC
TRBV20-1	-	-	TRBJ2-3	CSAPNWDTQYF	TGCAGTGCTCCCAATTGGGATACGCAGTATTTT
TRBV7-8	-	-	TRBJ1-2	CASSLFGGAGGYTF	TGTGCCAGCAGCTTATTCGGGGGGGCAGGTGGCTACACCTTC
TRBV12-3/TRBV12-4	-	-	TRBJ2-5	CASSLGVYQETQYF	TGTGCCAGCAGTTTAGGAGTGTACCAAGAGACCCAGTACTTC
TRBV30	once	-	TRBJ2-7	CAWTLGGPAYEQYF	TGTGCCTGGACTCTAGGCGGCCCGGCCTACGAGCAGTACTTC
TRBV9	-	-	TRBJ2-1	CASSVAQVNEQFF	TGTGCCAGCAGCGTTGCGCAGGTCAATGAGCAGTTCTTC
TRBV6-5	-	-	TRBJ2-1	CASSSTLVGYNEQFF	TGTGCCAGCAGCTCAACCCTAGTGGGCTACAATGAGCAGTTCTTC
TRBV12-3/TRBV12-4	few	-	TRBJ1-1	CASSRGPNTEAFF	TGTGCCAGCAGCCGGGGTCCGAACACTGAAGCTTTCTTT
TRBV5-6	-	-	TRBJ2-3	CASSLGPDGTDTQYF	TGTGCCAGCAGCTTGGGACCTGATGGCACAGATACGCAGTATTTT
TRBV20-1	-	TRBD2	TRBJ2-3	CSARWGGDTQYF	TGCAGTGCTAGGTGGGGAGGGGATACGCAGTATTTT
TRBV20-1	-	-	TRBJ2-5	CSAWQGGETQYF	TGCAGTGCTTGGCAAGGGGGGGAGACCCAGTACTTC
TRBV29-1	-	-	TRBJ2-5	CSAGLYVGQETQYF	TGCAGCGCCGGTTTGTACGTGGGCCAAGAGACCCAGTACTTC
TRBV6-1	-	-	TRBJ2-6	CASRPSRAYGANVLTF	TGTGCCAGCAGACCTTCTAGGGCGTACGGGGCCAACGTCCTGACTTTC
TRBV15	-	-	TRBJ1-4	CATSREDEKLFF	TGTGCCACCAGCAGAGAAGATGAAAAACTGTTTTTT
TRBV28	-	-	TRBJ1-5	CASSFVRADQPQHF	TGTGCCAGCAGTTTCGTCAGGGCGGATCAGCCCCAGCATTTT
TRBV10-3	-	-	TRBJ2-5	CAISSGLRGASGAETQYF	TGTGCCATCAGCAGTGGTCTCAGGGGAGCTAGCGGTGCAGAGACCCAGTACTTC
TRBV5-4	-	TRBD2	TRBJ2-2	CASSWTSGGDGELFF	TGTGCCAGCAGCTGGACTAGCGGGGGCGACGGGGAGCTGTTTTTT
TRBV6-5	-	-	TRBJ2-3	CASSRSGVTDTQYF	TGTGCCAGCAGTAGAAGCGGAGTCACAGATACGCAGTATTTT
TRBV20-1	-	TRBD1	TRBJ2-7	CSARTGTYEQYF	TGCAGTGCTCGGACAGGCACCTACGAGCAGTACTTC
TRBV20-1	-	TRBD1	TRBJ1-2	CSASRDRVFGYTF	TGCAGTGCTAGCAGGGACAGGGTGTTTGGCTACACCTTC
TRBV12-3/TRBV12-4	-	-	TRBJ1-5	CASSPDWDQPQHF	TGTGCCAGCAGTCCCGATTGGGATCAGCCCCAGCATTTT
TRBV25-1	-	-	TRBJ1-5	CASSEYGFGDSNQPQHF	TGTGCCAGCAGTGAATATGGGTTCGGGGATAGCAATCAGCCCCAGCATTTT
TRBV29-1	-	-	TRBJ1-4	CSVAGGAMKGLFF	TGCAGCGTTGCTGGGGGGGCCATGAAAGGACTGTTTTTT
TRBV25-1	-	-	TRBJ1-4	CASSGGEKLFF	TGTGCCAGCAGTGGTGGAGAAAAACTGTTTTTT